This passage covers 18 T cell receptor beta chains from one sample sequenced in a study of patients and donors after allogeneic stem cell transplantation. TCRdb itself ran the RT-PCR reads through MiXCR, one entry per CDR3 protein. The sample gives tens of thousands of distinct CDR3 sequences, around 27% of which show up once; about 30% is in the top ten. Sequencing was done on a sample of blood, either unsorted or a sorted T cell fraction (not recorded which). These receptors originate from a human donor who was either an allogeneic HSCT recipient or a stem cell or donor lymphocyte infusion donor (not recorded which). It is not recorded whose cells these are; they may come from a transplant donor.

The chain employs TRBV7-9 and TRBJ2-5; 8 bases map to TRBD1. V shed 6 bases, J shed 3 bases, and the junction held 12 bases outside the gene matches. The CDR3 has 16 amino acids. Germline assignment: CDR1 SEHNR and CDR2 FQNEAQ (reference sequence). CDR3 in DNA: TGTGCCAGCAGGTCCGATCAGGACAGGGTTGAAGAGACCCAGTACTTC. Amino acids: CASRSDQDRVEETQYF.

V is TRBV5-1 and J is TRBJ1-1; TRBD1 aligns across 8 bases. The CDR3 totals 14 residues. Germline loops: CDR1 SGHRS, CDR2 YFSETQ. V was pared by 3 bases and J by 4 bases, with 5 bases of the junction left unmatched. CDR3 in DNA: TGCGCCAGCAGCTGGACAGGGTTGGGCACTGAAGCTTTCTTT. Amino acids: CASSWTGLGTEAFF.

The chain uses TRBV5-1 and TRBJ1-1; tentatively, D is TRBD1 (5 bases). Trimming cost V 0 bases and J 1 base, with 10 bases left between them. The CDR3 contains 15 residues. Germline V gene data show CDR1 as SGHRS and CDR2 as YFSETQ. CDR3 sequence: CASSLALGANTEAFF. The CDR3, as DNA: TGCGCCAGCAGCTTGGCCCTAGGGGCGAACACTGAAGCTTTCTTT. Using reference TRBV5-1 and TRBJ1-1 for the parts outside the CDR3, the full variable domain is KAGVTQTPRYLIKTRGQQVTLSCSPISGHRSVSWYQQTPGQGLQFLFEYFSETQRNKGNFPGRFSGRQFSNSRSEMNVSTLELGDSALYLCASSLALGANTEAFFGQGTRLTVV.

This clonotype was observed a few times. This chain connects TRBV5-5 to TRBJ1-1, with a possible D match to TRBD1 (6 bases). The germline V and J ends were trimmed by 2 bases and 3 bases, with 11 bases remaining between them. Germline values: CDR1 SGHKS, CDR2 YYEKEE (reference sequence). The length of the CDR3 is 14 residues. The CDR3 sequence is CASSFMDSHTEAFF. The CDR3, as DNA: TGTGCCAGCAGCTTCATGGACAGCCACACTGAAGCTTTCTTT.

The sample holds a few counts of this clonotype. The rearrangement links TRBV20-1 to TRBJ2-1, with 8 bases that match TRBD2. After removal of 1 base from V and 3 bases from J, the junction contained 5 bases not matched to a gene. CDR3 length: 15 amino acids. Germline loops: CDR1 DFQATT, CDR2 SNEGSKA (reference sequence). The CDR3 sequence is CSARGSGSHYNEQFF. For the CDR3, the DNA is TGCAGTGCTAGAGGAAGCGGGAGTCACTACAATGAGCAGTTCTTC.

This clonotype was detected once. This rearrangement joins TRBV6-6 to TRBJ2-7, with 9 positions matching TRBD1. Looked up from germline, CDR1 is MNHNY and CDR2 is SVGAGI (reference sequence). The CDR3 loop spans 13 amino acids. After removal of 8 bases from V and 3 bases from J, the junction contained 5 bases not matched to a gene. This CDR3 is CASLGQGGYEQYF. The CDR3 DNA reads as TGTGCCAGCCTGGGACAGGGAGGCTACGAGCAGTACTTC.

The gene calls are TRBV6-6 and TRBJ1-6, with D possibly being TRBD1 (5 bases). The germline V gene has CDR1 MNHNY and CDR2 SVGAGI (reference sequence). Trimming pared 10 bases from V and 8 bases from J, leaving 15 bases between. CDR3 length: 13 amino acids. In DNA form, the CDR3 reads TGTGCCACACAACAGGCCGGGTATTCACCCCTCCACTTT. It encodes CATQQAGYSPLHF.

Many counts were recorded for this clonotype. V gene TRBV14 combines with J gene TRBJ1-2; the D is unclear. V was pared by 0 bases and J by 4 bases, with 6 bases between. This CDR3 comprises 13 residues. Germline V gene lookup returns CDR1 SGHDN and CDR2 FVKESK. The CDR3: CASSQDQAYGYTF. The CDR3 DNA sequence: TGTGCCAGCAGCCAAGATCAGGCCTATGGCTACACCTTC.

The sample holds a few counts of this clonotype. The V and J genes are TRBV6-2 or TRBV6-3 and TRBJ2-3; TRBD2 might be the D (5 bases). Germline V gives CDR1 MNHEY, CDR2 SVGEGT. V was shortened by 7 bases and J by 5 bases, with 16 bases between the two germline ends. The CDR3 runs to 14 residues. The CDR3 bases are TGTGCCAGCACGCCTGTGGGAGCTCGAGATACGCAGTATTTT. Protein sequence: CASTPVGARDTQYF.

The chain carries TRBV5-6 and TRBJ2-7; 8 bases fit TRBD1. The ends lost 2 bases at V and 2 bases at J; junction bases unmatched: 0. The CDR3 is made up of 13 amino acids. CDR1 is SGHDT, CDR2 YYEEEE, per germline. Here the CDR3 DNA reads TGTGCCAGCAGCTTACAGGGGGCCTACGAGCAGTACTTC. Amino acids: CASSLQGAYEQYF.

The chain combines TRBV7-9 with TRBJ2-7, with D perhaps TRBD2 (6 bases). Germline CDR1 reads SEHNR; CDR2 reads FQNEAQ (reference sequence). The V and J ends lost 6 bases and 2 bases respectively, with 17 bases between them. The CDR3 is made up of 15 amino acids. CDR3 sequence: CASSYRGGATYEQYF. For the CDR3, the DNA is TGTGCCAGCAGTTACCGTGGAGGGGCGACCTACGAGCAGTACTTC.

This clonotype has only a few counts. The chain combines TRBV29-1 with TRBJ1-1, with 7 bases aligning to TRBD1. The CDR3 runs to 12 residues. Germline V lookup: CDR1 SQVTM, CDR2 ANQGSEA. The trim removed 7 bases at V and 0 bases at J, leaving 2 bases unmatched. CDR3 sequence: CSGGQLNTEAFF. As DNA, the CDR3 is TGCAGCGGGGGACAGCTGAACACTGAAGCTTTCTTT.

This clonotype appeared a few times. The chain links TRBV20-1 to TRBJ2-7, with D unresolved. Looked up from germline, CDR1 is DFQATT and CDR2 is SNEGSKA (reference sequence). Trimming took 0 bases from V and 1 from J, leaving 7 bases between them. The CDR3 sequence is 13 residues long. Here the CDR3 reads CSARDDSSYEQYF. The CDR3 DNA reads TGCAGTGCTAGAGATGACTCGTCCTACGAGCAGTACTTC.

This clonotype was detected only once. The chain joins TRBV7-9 to TRBJ2-7; TRBD1 is a possible D gene (5 bases). Trimming removed 3 bases at V and 0 bases at J, with 6 bases between. The CDR3 is 13 amino acids. Germline V gene data show CDR1 as SEHNR and CDR2 as FQNEAQ (reference sequence). The CDR3 sequence: CASSFQGSYEQYF. CDR3 nucleotides: TGTGCCAGCAGCTTTCAGGGCTCCTACGAGCAGTACTTC.

The genes are TRBV7-2 and TRBJ2-2; no reliable D call. Germline V CDR1 and CDR2: SGHTA, FQGNSA. The CDR3 covers 14 residues. Trimming shortened V by 1 base and J by 4 bases, and 7 bases separated the two germline ends. The CDR3 coding sequence is TGTGCCAGCAGCTTAGACCACCTCACCGGGGAGCTGTTTTTT. It is translated as CASSLDHLTGELFF.

The J gene is TRBJ1-4, the V gene TRBV7-9; D is undetermined. This CDR3 spans 15 amino acids. Looked up from germline, CDR1 is SEHNR and CDR2 is FQNEAQ (reference sequence). V dropped 5 bases and J dropped 3 bases, with 13 bases sitting between them. The CDR3 DNA reads TGTGCCAGCAGCACCACATCGGAGTCTAATGAAAAACTGTTTTTT. This gives the protein CASSTTSESNEKLFF.

The chain recombines TRBV18 with TRBJ2-7; D is possibly TRBD1 or TRBD2 (5 bases each). Germline assignment: CDR1 KGHSH and CDR2 LQKENI. V gave up 6 bases and J gave up 1 base, with 13 bases separating them. CDR3 size: 14 residues. The DNA of the CDR3 is TGTGCCAGCTCCCGAGGGACGGAGTCCTACGAGCAGTACTTC. This translates into CASSRGTESYEQYF.

The chain recombines TRBV20-1 with TRBJ1-1; D unresolved. The CDR3 extends over 10 amino acids. With 3 bases removed from V and 9 bases from J, the gap between germline ends came to 8 bases. CDR1 is DFQATT and CDR2 is SNEGSKA in the germline V gene (reference sequence). The CDR3 reads CSASFGKAFF. The DNA of the CDR3 is TGCAGTGCTAGTTTTGGGAAAGCTTTCTTT.